A single sample is the source of the 28 T cell receptor beta chains below, sequenced in a study of T-cell memory formation after mild COVID-19. TCRdb re-called the 5' RACE reads with MiXCR, one entry per CDR3 protein. The table has about 400,000 distinct CDR3 sequences, about 25% seen once; the top ten hold 10% to 15%. Source material: PBMCs or a T cell subset sorted from them (not recorded which). These receptors all stem from an adult woman who had mild COVID-19 (a few samples of this study predate the infection). Cell type and time point are not known.

Only a few counts were recorded for this clonotype. The chain combines TRBV18 with TRBJ2-1, with 10 nucleotides matching TRBD1. V shed 3 bases and J 5 bases; nucleotides not matched to a gene: 7. Germline CDR1 is KGHSH and CDR2 is LQKENI. This CDR3 is 16 amino acids long. The CDR3 DNA is TGTGCCAGCTCACCGCTCACCGGGACAGGGGACAATGAGCAGTTCTTC. Its protein product is CASSPLTGTGDNEQFF.

This clonotype showed up many times. The rearrangement uses TRBV11-3 and TRBJ2-1, with 8 bases that match TRBD2. The CDR3 has 14 amino acids. The germline V gene encodes CDR1 SGHNT and CDR2 YENEEA. Germline trimming cut 5 bases from V and 3 bases from J; bases unmatched to any gene: 3. For the CDR3, the DNA is TGTGCCAGCAGCCTCCGGGGGGGCTACAATGAGCAGTTCTTC. This sequence encodes CASSLRGGYNEQFF.

V and J are TRBV4-1 and TRBJ1-4; 9 positions match TRBD1. The V and J ends lost 1 base and 4 bases, in that order; junction bases with no gene match: 7. The CDR3 length is 17 residues. Germline assignment: CDR1 MGHRA and CDR2 YSYEKL. CDR3: CASSQADRGLDNEKLFF. DNA of the CDR3: TGCGCCAGCAGCCAAGCGGACAGGGGACTGGATAATGAAAAACTGTTTTTT.

V and J are TRBV20-1 and TRBJ1-2, with D hard to call. The V gene lost 2 bases and the J gene lost 7 bases, with 8 bases spanning the gap. Germline V gene data show CDR1 as DFQATT and CDR2 as SNEGSKA (reference sequence). This CDR3 contains 11 residues. Here the CDR3 DNA reads TGCAGTGCTAGAAATAAGGCTGGCTACACCTTC. This translates into CSARNKAGYTF.

This clonotype was seen a few times. CDR3 residues: CASSPRDAGAFNSEQFF. Here the CDR3 DNA reads TGTGCCAGCTCACCACGGGATGCGGGAGCTTTCAACAGTGAGCAGTTCTTC. V and J are TRBV18 and TRBJ2-1, with 7 bases lining up with TRBD2. V lost 1 base, J lost 9 bases, and 15 bases stayed unmatched. Germline V lookup: CDR1 KGHSH, CDR2 LQKENI. This CDR3 is built from 17 residues.

CDR3: CASSVVGGEQETQYF. CDR3 bases: TGTGCCAGCAGCGTAGTGGGGGGGGAGCAAGAGACCCAGTACTTC. The gene calls are TRBV9 and TRBJ2-5, with 7 bases lining up with TRBD2. The V gene's germline CDR1 is SGDLS and CDR2 YYNGEE. The CDR3 has 15 residues. The junction had 4 bases not matched to a gene; V was cut back by 0 bases and J by 2 bases.

The chain joins TRBV7-2 to TRBJ2-1, with a tentative D call TRBD2 (6 bases). The ends were cut back, 5 bases at V and 4 bases at J, with 12 bases in the middle. This CDR3 comprises 14 residues. Germline CDR1 and CDR2: SGHTA and FQGNSA. CDR3 nucleotides: TGTGCCAGCAGCCGTAGCGGACCTTACAATGAGCAGTTCTTC. The encoded protein is CASSRSGPYNEQFF.

Only a few counts were recorded for this clonotype. Relative to the germline gene, one junction end is altered; a read error may explain this. This chain joins TRBV11-2 and TRBJ2-7; D gene uncertain. Germline CDR1 is SGHAT and CDR2 is FQNNGV. The CDR3 contains 12 residues. CDR3 nucleotide sequence: TGTGCCAGCAGCTTAAGGTCTCCTTGGCCTCACTTC. This encodes CASSLRSPWPHF.

The chain couples TRBV7-8 to TRBJ2-1; D remains unclear. V was clipped by 5 bases and J by 4 bases, with 9 bases between them. CDR1 SGHVS and CDR2 FQNEAQ come from the germline V gene. CDR3 size: 13 residues. In DNA, the CDR3 is TGTGCCAGCAGCACGGAAAAGTACAATGAGCAGTTCTTC. Its protein product is CASSTEKYNEQFF.

This chain connects TRBV5-3 to TRBJ2-1; no clear D gene. TRBV5-3 is known as an ORF, though its function is uncertain. Trimming shortened V by 4 bases and J by 5 bases, and 10 bases separated the two germline ends. CDR3 size: 13 residues. CDR3 sequence: CARSLLGDNEQFF. CDR3 bases: TGTGCCAGAAGCCTGCTGGGTGACAATGAGCAGTTCTTC.

A few counts support this clonotype. The V gene is TRBV5-1, the J gene TRBJ2-2; D is ambiguous. The CDR3 contains 13 residues. V gave up 4 bases and J gave up 1 base, with 5 bases separating them. Germline CDR1 and CDR2: SGHRS and YFSETQ. DNA of the CDR3: TGCGCCAGCAGCGCAGGGAACACCGGGGAGCTGTTTTTT. This sequence encodes CASSAGNTGELFF.

The chain uses TRBV15 and TRBJ2-1; either TRBD1 or TRBD2 may supply D (5 bases each). V was pared by 0 bases and J by 3 bases, with 9 bases between. Germline CDR1 LNHNV, CDR2 YYDKDF (reference sequence). CDR3 length: 15 amino acids. The CDR3 region is CATSREGDGYNEQFF. The CDR3, as DNA: TGTGCCACCAGCAGAGAAGGGGACGGCTACAATGAGCAGTTCTTC.

This chain uses TRBV9 with TRBJ2-6; tentatively, D is TRBD2 (5 bases). Trimming left V 0 bases short and J 3 bases short, with 7 bases between. Germline CDR1 and CDR2: SGDLS and YYNGEE. The CDR3 sequence is 15 residues long. CDR3 sequence: CASSVGGYGANVLTF. The CDR3 coding sequence is TGTGCCAGCAGCGTAGGAGGGTATGGGGCCAACGTCCTGACTTTC. The whole variable domain, filled in from reference TRBV9 and TRBJ2-6, reads DSGVTQTPKHLITATGQRVTLRCSPRSGDLSVYWYQQSLDQGLQFLIQYYNGEERAKGNILERFSAQQFPDLHSELNLSSLELGDSALYFCASSVGGYGANVLTFGAGSRLTVL.

The genes are TRBV7-9 and TRBJ2-2, with TRBD2 identical over 9 bases. The length of the CDR3 is 17 residues. Germline CDR1 is SEHNR and CDR2 is FQNEAQ (reference sequence). V shed 7 bases, J shed 1 base, and the junction held 10 bases outside the gene matches. The CDR3 protein is CASNTLAGGKNTGELFF. CDR3 nucleotides: TGTGCCAGCAATACTCTTGCGGGGGGGAAGAACACCGGGGAGCTGTTTTTT.

This clonotype was recorded a few times. This chain uses TRBV5-1 with TRBJ2-5, with 7 bases fitting TRBD1. This CDR3 has 15 residues. V was clipped by 3 bases and J by 1 base; unmatched bases: 6. The germline CDR1 and CDR2 sequences are SGHRS and YFSETQ. The chain's CDR3 is CASSSTGASQETQYF. The CDR3 DNA is TGCGCCAGCAGCTCAACAGGGGCGAGCCAAGAGACCCAGTACTTC.

This clonotype was seen ten or more times. The J gene is TRBJ2-1, the V gene TRBV27, with TRBD2 identical over 7 bases. The CDR3 is made up of 16 amino acids. V lost 4 bases and J lost 0; bases outside the gene matches: 6. Germline CDR1 is MNHEY and CDR2 is SMNVEV (reference sequence). CDR3 protein: CASSSQRGSSYNEQFF. In DNA, the CDR3 is TGTGCCAGCAGTTCACAGCGGGGTAGCTCCTACAATGAGCAGTTCTTC.

The genes are TRBV20-1 and TRBJ1-1, with D possibly TRBD1 on 5 matching bases. Germline CDR1 and CDR2: DFQATT and SNEGSKA (reference sequence). The length of the CDR3 is 13 residues. V was shortened by 7 bases and J by 0 bases, with 12 bases between the two germline ends. CDR3 loop: CSVCQGLNTEAFF. CDR3 coding DNA: TGCAGTGTGTGCCAGGGCCTGAACACTGAAGCTTTCTTT.

This rearrangement joins TRBV12-3 or TRBV12-4 to TRBJ1-5; a possible D gene is TRBD1 (5 bases). The CDR3 covers 14 residues. The ends were cut back, 6 bases at V and 3 bases at J, with 12 bases in the middle. Here the CDR3 DNA reads TGTGCCAGCAGCCATGGACAATCCAATCAGCCCCAGCATTTT. Its protein is CASSHGQSNQPQHF.

This clonotype was found a few times. V usage is TRBV12-3 or TRBV12-4 and J usage is TRBJ2-4; no firm D call. The V gene lost 3 bases and the J gene lost 3 bases, with 9 bases spanning the gap. CDR3 length: 14 amino acids. CDR3 protein: CASSFGVDKNIQYF. The CDR3 DNA reads TGTGCCAGCAGTTTTGGGGTTGACAAAAACATTCAGTACTTC.

This clonotype was seen only a few times. The V gene is TRBV7-9, the J gene TRBJ2-1; D gene uncertain. Germline V lookup: CDR1 SEHNR, CDR2 FQNEAQ (reference sequence). This CDR3 comprises 14 residues. Deletions cut 7 bases from V and 3 bases from J, with 13 bases between. CDR3 nucleotide sequence: TGTGCCAGCACCCGCGCAGCGAACTACAATGAGCAGTTCTTC. It yields the protein CASTRAANYNEQFF.

This chain connects TRBV12-3 or TRBV12-4 to TRBJ2-7, with 7 bases aligning to TRBD2. The trim removed 4 bases at V and 5 bases at J, leaving 11 bases unmatched. This CDR3 comprises 15 residues. The CDR3 region has the DNA TGTGCCAGCAGTTCGTATCTAGCGGTCGACCACGAGCAGTACTTC. Translating gives CASSSYLAVDHEQYF.

This clonotype was detected only a few times. The J gene is TRBJ2-5, the V gene TRBV2, with D possibly being TRBD2 (5 bases). Germline V gene sequence: CDR1 SNHLY, CDR2 FYNNEI. CDR3 length: 11 residues. Trimming took off 7 bases at V and 10 bases at J, with 13 bases between the two ends. The CDR3 nucleotides are TGTGCCAGCACGGGCGCGGCGGGCCAGTACTTC. Amino acid sequence: CASTGAAGQYF.

This clonotype was picked up a small number of times. V gene TRBV5-1 combines with J gene TRBJ2-1; 12 positions agree with TRBD2. The CDR3 is made up of 15 amino acids. Germline V gene lookup returns CDR1 SGHRS and CDR2 YFSETQ. The V segment lost 4 bases and the J segment 4 bases; nucleotides outside the gene matches: 3. This CDR3 is CASSRLAGEYNEQFF. Here the CDR3 DNA reads TGCGCCAGCAGCCGACTAGCGGGAGAATACAATGAGCAGTTCTTC.

The chain uses TRBV27 and TRBJ2-3; TRBD1 might be the D (6 bases). Germline V gives CDR1 MNHEY, CDR2 SMNVEV (reference sequence). CDR3 length equals 14 residues. The germline V and J ends were trimmed by 6 bases and 2 bases, with 12 bases remaining between them. Here the CDR3 reads CASRQGLNTDTQYF. The DNA of the CDR3 is TGTGCCAGCAGGCAGGGGCTCAACACAGATACGCAGTATTTT.

The chain couples TRBV7-2 to TRBJ2-7; D is possibly TRBD1 or TRBD2 (5 bases each). Trimming cost V 0 bases and J 2 bases, with 11 bases left between them. The germline V gene encodes CDR1 SGHTA and CDR2 FQGNSA. The CDR3 runs 15 residues. CDR3 in DNA: TGTGCCAGCAGCTTAGCGGGCCAGGGACCCTACGAGCAGTACTTC. Its protein product is CASSLAGQGPYEQYF.

This chain links TRBV29-1 with TRBJ2-5, with 8 bases identical to TRBD1. CDR1 SQVTM and CDR2 ANQGSEA come from the germline V gene. V dropped 4 bases and J dropped 5; count of bases not matched to a gene: 12. The CDR3 sequence is 15 residues long. The CDR3, as DNA: TGCAGCGTTGGCCGTGGGACAGGTACTCGGGAGACCCAGTACTTC. This sequence encodes CSVGRGTGTRETQYF. Drawing the rest from reference TRBV29-1 and TRBJ2-5, the complete variable domain is SAVISQKPSRDICQRGTSLTIQCQVDSQVTMMFWYRQQPGQSLTLIATANQGSEATYESGFVIDKFPISRPNLTFSTLTVSNMSPEDSSIYLCSVGRGTGTRETQYFGPGTRLLVL.

The gene calls are TRBV7-3 and TRBJ2-3; possibly TRBD1 for D (6 bases). CDR1 is SGHTA, CDR2 FQGTGA, per germline. The ends were cut back, 5 bases at V and 4 bases at J, with 10 bases in the middle. The CDR3 runs 13 residues. The CDR3 loop reads CASSPGASDTQYF. The CDR3 DNA reads as TGTGCCAGCAGCCCAGGGGCATCAGATACGCAGTATTTT.

This clonotype appeared a single time. J is TRBJ1-1 and V is TRBV5-1; 8 bases are a match to TRBD1. The CDR3 sequence is 16 residues long. The trim removed 3 bases at V and 3 bases at J, leaving 10 bases unmatched. Germline CDR1 is SGHRS and CDR2 is YFSETQ. CDR3: CASSSESNRGYTEAFF. For the CDR3, the DNA is TGCGCCAGCAGCTCTGAATCGAACAGGGGGTACACTGAAGCTTTCTTT.